This entry lists 25 T cell receptor beta chains sequenced from one sample in a study of blood T cell repertoires in COVID-19. Method: immunoSEQ multiplex PCR; TCRdb's copy keeps in-frame clones and lacks some. The sample yields approximately 170,000 clones, approximately 87% seen once. Sample: peripheral blood. Receptor source: a woman between 55 and 75 years old with COVID-19, enrolled during active disease.

The chain combines TRBV7-8 with TRBJ2-3, with 7 nucleotides matching TRBD2. CDR1 is SGHVS and CDR2 is FQNEAQ in the germline V gene. Losses at the gene ends were 2 bases for V and 2 bases for J; bases not matched to a gene: 10. The CDR3 is 17 amino acids. This CDR3 reads CASSLQLSSGSTDTQYF. The CDR3 nucleotides read TGTGCCAGCAGCTTACAACTCTCTAGCGGCTCCACAGATACGCAGTATTTT.

The chain combines TRBV3-1 (or the pseudogene TRBV3-2) with TRBJ1-5, with TRBD1 matching over 9 bases. Looked up from germline, CDR1 is LGHDT and CDR2 is YNNKEL (reference sequence). CDR3 length: 17 residues. Unmatched junction bases numbered 14, after V lost 5 bases and J lost 6 bases. CDR3 bases: TGTGCCAGCAGCGGACCGGACGGGACAGGGTGCGGTCAGCCCCAGCATTTT. Protein sequence: CASSGPDGTGCGQPQHF.

The chain recombines TRBV3-1 (or the pseudogene TRBV3-2) with TRBJ1-1; 7 bases are a match to TRBD1. With 5 bases clipped from V and 0 bases from J, the junction kept 3 bases outside the gene matches. This CDR3 has 14 residues. Germline-derived CDR1 and CDR2 are LGHDT and YNNKEL (reference sequence). The CDR3 is CASSTTGVNTEAFF. CDR3 in DNA: TGTGCCAGCAGCACCACAGGGGTGAACACTGAAGCTTTCTTT.

This sequence joins TRBV28 and TRBJ2-7; perhaps TRBD1 as D (6 bases). Trimming stripped 5 bases from V and 0 bases from J, with 11 bases between. The CDR3 loop spans 14 amino acids. The germline V gene has CDR1 MDHEN and CDR2 SYDVKM. This chain's CDR3 is CASSLRDTSYEQYF. CDR3 bases: TGTGCCAGCAGTCTCCGGGACACCTCCTACGAGCAGTACTTC.

The rearrangement links TRBV7-9 to TRBJ2-1; D is perhaps TRBD1 (6 bases). This CDR3 is built from 15 residues. Germline CDR1 and CDR2: SEHNR and FQNEAQ (reference sequence). Between the trimmed V and J ends, which lost 5 bases and 8 bases, there was a span of 19 bases. Written as DNA, the CDR3 is TGTGCCAGCAGCCCCATTGCTGGCAGGGGACATGAGCAGTTCTTC. Translating gives CASSPIAGRGHEQFF. The variable domain in full, with the rest retrieved from reference TRBV7-9 and TRBJ2-1, is DTGVSQNPRHKITKRGQNVTFRCDPISEHNRLYWYRQTLGQGPEFLTYFQNEAQLEKSRLLSDRFSAERPKGSFSTLEIQRTEQGDSAMYLCASSPIAGRGHEQFFGPGTRLTVL.

The chain combines TRBV12-5 with TRBJ1-1, with D hard to call. Germline V gives CDR1 LGHNT, CDR2 FRNRAP. The V gene lost 3 bases and the J gene lost 11 bases, with 10 bases spanning the gap. This CDR3 has 11 residues. In DNA form, the CDR3 reads TGTGCTAGTGGTTTACAAGAGGTTGCTTTCTTT. It translates to CASGLQEVAFF.

V usage is TRBV7-2 and J usage is TRBJ2-7, with 8 bases lining up with TRBD2. CDR3 size: 15 residues. Germline CDR1 is SGHTA and CDR2 is FQGNSA. Trimming took 3 bases from V and 5 from J; bases not matched to a gene: 9. The DNA for the CDR3 is TGTGCCAGCAGCTTTGTAGCGGGATCTAGGGACGAGCAGTACTTC. Encoded protein: CASSFVAGSRDEQYF.

V gene TRBV5-6 combines with J gene TRBJ1-5; a possible D gene is TRBD1 (6 bases). The CDR3 is made up of 15 amino acids. Trimming removed 0 bases from V and 4 bases from J, with 11 bases in between. Germline values: CDR1 SGHDT, CDR2 YYEEEE. This chain's CDR3 is CASSLERTANQPQHF. CDR3 bases: TGTGCCAGCAGCTTGGAGCGGACAGCGAATCAGCCCCAGCATTTT.

This clone appeared a few times. The rearrangement links TRBV9 to TRBJ1-4; D not certain. The ends were cut back, 0 bases at V and 0 bases at J, with 6 bases in the middle. The CDR3 consists of 15 residues. CDR1 and CDR2 from the germline V gene are SGDLS and YYNGEE. CDR3 DNA: TGTGCCAGCAGCGTAGGGACTACAACTAATGAAAAACTGTTTTTT. This sequence encodes CASSVGTTTNEKLFF.

This chain joins TRBV14 and TRBJ1-2; 8 nucleotides agree with TRBD1. The CDR3 is 15 amino acids. CDR1 is SGHDN and CDR2 is FVKESK in the germline V gene. The J segment lost 4 bases and the V segment lost 0 bases, leaving 4 bases of the junction unmatched. CDR3 nucleotide sequence: TGTGCCAGCAGCCAAGATCTAACAGGGGGCTATGGCTACACCTTC. Its translation: CASSQDLTGGYGYTF. The variable domain in full, with the rest retrieved from reference TRBV14 and TRBJ1-2, is EAGVTQFPSHSVIEKGQTVTLRCDPISGHDNLYWYRRVMGKEIKFLLHFVKESKQDESGMPNNRFLAERTGGTYSTLKVQPAELEDSGVYFCASSQDLTGGYGYTFGSGTRLTVV.

The chain employs TRBV4-1 and TRBJ2-2; 10 nucleotides line up with TRBD1. Germline V gene sequence: CDR1 MGHRA, CDR2 YSYEKL. The CDR3 is made up of 15 amino acids. The J segment lost 2 bases and the V segment lost 3 bases, leaving 0 bases of the junction unmatched. CDR3 bases: TGCGCCAGCAGCCAGACAGGGGGCAACACCGGGGAGCTGTTTTTT. Translating it yields CASSQTGGNTGELFF.

CDR3 nucleotides: TGTGCCAGCAGCTTAGTTGGTGGCGGGCTCTATGGCTACACCTTC. Translated, it gives CASSLVGGGLYGYTF. The genes are TRBV7-2 and TRBJ1-2; D not resolved. The germline CDR1 and CDR2 sequences are SGHTA and FQGNSA. V was clipped by 1 base and J by 4 bases, with 13 bases between them. The CDR3 sequence is 15 residues long.

The rearrangement uses TRBV6-1 and TRBJ1-2; 7 nucleotides agree with TRBD1. CDR3 length equals 14 residues. Germline-derived CDR1 and CDR2 are MNHNS and SASEGT. V lost 2 bases, J lost 6 bases, and 6 bases stayed unmatched. DNA for the CDR3: TGTGCCAGCAGTGAAAGGGGGCAGTATCATGGCTACACCTTC. Encoded protein: CASSERGQYHGYTF.

The chain employs TRBV9 and TRBJ2-7, with a tentative D call TRBD2 (5 bases). The CDR3 runs 13 residues. Germline V gene data show CDR1 as SGDLS and CDR2 as YYNGEE. V was trimmed by 4 bases and J by 5 bases, leaving 13 bases between them. The CDR3 nucleotides read TGTGCCAGCAGCCCCCTGGACTCGGACGAGCAGTACTTC. Amino acid sequence: CASSPLDSDEQYF.

This chain joins TRBV30 and TRBJ1-1, with D possibly TRBD1 on 6 matching bases. V dropped 2 bases and J dropped 6 bases, with 16 bases sitting between them. The CDR3 extends over 14 amino acids. Germline V gene sequence: CDR1 GTSNPN, CDR2 SVGIG (reference sequence). CDR3 DNA sequence: TGTGCCTGGAGTTTTAGGACAGCCACCTCTGAAGCTTTCTTT. Translating gives CAWSFRTATSEAFF. Based on the CDR3 plus reference TRBV30 and TRBJ1-1, the full variable domain is SQTIHQWPATLVQPVGSPLSLECTVEGTSNPNLYWYRQAAGRGLQLLFYSVGIGQISSEVPQNLSASRPQDRQFILSSKKLLLSDSGFYLCAWSFRTATSEAFFGQGTRLTVV.

The chain links TRBV28 to TRBJ1-1; 9 positions match TRBD1. The CDR3 is 13 residues long. Losses at the gene ends were 6 bases for V and 4 bases for J; bases not matched to a gene: 3. The V gene's germline CDR1 is MDHEN and CDR2 SYDVKM. The CDR3 coding sequence is TGTGCCAGCAGGACAGGGGGGTTCACTGAAGCTTTCTTT. This encodes CASRTGGFTEAFF.

This sequence joins TRBV7-6 and TRBJ2-1; a possible D gene is TRBD2 (6 bases). Germline CDR1 SGHVS, CDR2 FNYEAQ. Trimming cost V 2 bases and J 0 bases, with 8 bases left between them. The CDR3 covers 15 residues. CDR3 sequence: CASSLRTNSYNEQFF. The CDR3 nucleotides read TGTGCCAGCAGCTTAAGGACTAACTCCTACAATGAGCAGTTCTTC.

This chain's CDR3 is CASSFGGRGNEQFF. The CDR3 DNA sequence: TGTGCCAGCAGTTTTGGCGGGAGGGGGAATGAGCAGTTCTTC. The rearrangement uses TRBV28 and TRBJ2-1; 9 bases align to TRBD2. V dropped 3 bases and J dropped 7; count of bases not matched to a gene: 4. The CDR3 totals 14 residues. The germline V gene has CDR1 MDHEN and CDR2 SYDVKM.

V and J are TRBV9 and TRBJ1-4; no firm D call. Germline values: CDR1 SGDLS, CDR2 YYNGEE. V was shortened by 3 bases and J by 3 bases, with 15 bases between the two germline ends. This CDR3 has 16 amino acids. CDR3 DNA: TGTGCCAGCAGCGCTGGCCCCCCGGACTCTAATGAAAAACTGTTTTTT. Protein sequence: CASSAGPPDSNEKLFF.

This clone was recorded once. CDR3 residues: CASKIRVESYEQYF. In nucleotides, the CDR3 is TGTGCCAGCAAAATCAGGGTGGAGTCCTACGAGCAGTACTTC. V and J are TRBV5-5 and TRBJ2-7; maybe TRBD1 (5 bases). This CDR3 comprises 14 residues. V shed 6 bases and J shed 1 base, with 14 bases lying between them. CDR1 is SGHKS, CDR2 YYEKEE, per germline (reference sequence).

The V gene is TRBV7-2, the J gene TRBJ2-7, with D perhaps matching TRBD1 (5 bases). Germline V gene data show CDR1 as SGHTA and CDR2 as FQGNSA. The V and J ends lost 5 bases and 3 bases respectively, with 14 bases between them. The CDR3 is made up of 14 amino acids. The CDR3 region is CASSPTDINYEQYF. The DNA of the CDR3 is TGTGCCAGCAGCCCTACGGACATTAACTACGAGCAGTACTTC.

This clone has a single count. The chain joins TRBV4-3 to TRBJ2-1, with TRBD2 matching 14 bases. Trimming removed 0 bases from V and 8 bases from J; junction bases left unmatched: 6. The germline CDR1 and CDR2 sequences are LGHNA and YSLEER. The CDR3 is made up of 17 amino acids. CDR3 amino acids: CASSQDPTSGRVYEQFF. In DNA form, the CDR3 reads TGCGCCAGCAGCCAAGATCCGACTAGCGGGAGGGTGTATGAGCAGTTCTTC.

J is TRBJ2-1 and V is TRBV30; 13 bases are a match to TRBD2. This CDR3 has 15 amino acids. CDR1 and CDR2 (germline): GTSNPN, SVGIG (reference sequence). The ends lost 4 bases at V and 4 bases at J; junction bases unmatched: 4. CDR3 protein: CAWTEGLAGYNEQFF. The DNA for the CDR3 is TGTGCCTGGACCGAGGGACTAGCGGGGTACAATGAGCAGTTCTTC.

The V call is TRBV29-1, the J call TRBJ2-3; weak D call: TRBD1 (6 bases). The CDR3 runs to 13 residues. Germline V gene sequence: CDR1 SQVTM, CDR2 ANQGSEA. Trimming pared 6 bases from V and 2 bases from J, leaving 12 bases between. CDR3 sequence (DNA): TGCAGCGTACTCAGGGGTCCCACAGATACGCAGTATTTT. Translation gives CSVLRGPTDTQYF.

This clone was observed a handful of times. This chain joins TRBV19 and TRBJ1-1, with 8 bases lining up with TRBD1. V was pared by 3 bases and J by 4 bases, with 4 bases of the junction left unmatched. CDR1 is LNHDA, CDR2 SQIVND, per germline (reference sequence). The CDR3 has 14 residues. The CDR3 loop reads CASSMDREGTEAFF. As DNA, the CDR3 is TGTGCCAGTAGTATGGACAGGGAAGGCACTGAAGCTTTCTTT. The whole variable domain, remainder taken from reference TRBV19 and TRBJ1-1, is DGGITQSPKYLFRKEGQNVTLSCEQNLNHDAMYWYRQDPGQGLRLIYYSQIVNDFQKGDIAEGYSVSREKKESFPLTVTSAQKNPTAFYLCASSMDREGTEAFFGQGTRLTVV.